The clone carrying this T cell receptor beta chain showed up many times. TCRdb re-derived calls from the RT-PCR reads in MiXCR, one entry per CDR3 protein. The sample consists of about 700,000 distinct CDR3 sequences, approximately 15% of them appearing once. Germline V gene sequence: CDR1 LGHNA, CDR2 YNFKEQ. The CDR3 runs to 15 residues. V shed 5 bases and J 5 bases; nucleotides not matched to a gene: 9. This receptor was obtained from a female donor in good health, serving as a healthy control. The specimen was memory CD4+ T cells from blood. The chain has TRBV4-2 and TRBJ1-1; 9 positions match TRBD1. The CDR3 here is CASSKTGGAKTEAFF. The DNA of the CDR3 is TGTGCCAGCAGCAAAACAGGGGGCGCGAAGACTGAAGCTTTCTTT.